This T cell receptor beta chain came from a study of T cell responses to AZD1222 COVID-19 vaccine. Comment on this clone: The antigen is unknown.

General study points: Repertoires were obtained only post-peak T cell response. Among AZD1222 vaccinees, only five or six were seropositive at baseline. Possibly, clonal diversity was underestimated; donors were largely white British and included more females. Nearly half of the spike-specific TCRs reportedly recognize variant regions that carry no mutations.

CDR1 is MNHEY, CDR2 SMNVEV, per germline (reference sequence). With 4 bases clipped from V and 10 bases from J, the junction kept 21 bases outside the gene matches. This CDR3 has 19 residues. Some clones are missing from TCRdb's copy, which holds only in-frame ones; the method was immunoSEQ multiplex PCR. The sample yields 140,000 or so clones, about nine tenths seen once. The input for sequencing was peripheral blood, taken on day 0 of AZD1222 vaccination. The rearrangement uses TRBV27 and TRBJ2-1, with TRBD2 matching 11 bases. This sequence originates from an adult in good health. The CDR3 loop reads CASSSFHRMTSGTYREQFF. CDR3 bases: TGTGCCAGCAGTTCTTTTCACAGAATGACTAGCGGGACGTATCGAGAGCAGTTCTTC.